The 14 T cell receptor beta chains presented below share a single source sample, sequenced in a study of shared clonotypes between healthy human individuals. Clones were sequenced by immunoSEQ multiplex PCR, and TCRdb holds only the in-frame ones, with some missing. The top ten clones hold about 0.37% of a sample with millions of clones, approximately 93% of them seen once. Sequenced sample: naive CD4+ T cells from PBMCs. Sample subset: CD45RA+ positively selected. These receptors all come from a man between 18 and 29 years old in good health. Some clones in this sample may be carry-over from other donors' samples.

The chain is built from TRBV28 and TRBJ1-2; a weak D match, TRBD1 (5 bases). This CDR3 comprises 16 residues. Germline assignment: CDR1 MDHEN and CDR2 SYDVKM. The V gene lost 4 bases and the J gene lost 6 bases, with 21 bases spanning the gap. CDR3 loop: CASSSGTLIVGDGYTF. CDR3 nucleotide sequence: TGTGCCAGCAGTTCCGGGACTCTGATCGTCGGTGATGGCTACACCTTC.

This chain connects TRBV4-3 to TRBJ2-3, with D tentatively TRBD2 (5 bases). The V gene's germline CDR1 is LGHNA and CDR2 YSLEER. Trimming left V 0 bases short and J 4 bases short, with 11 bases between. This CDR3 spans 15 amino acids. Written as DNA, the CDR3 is TGCGCCAGCAGCCAAGAGAGGGTCGGGCCAGATACGCAGTATTTT. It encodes CASSQERVGPDTQYF.

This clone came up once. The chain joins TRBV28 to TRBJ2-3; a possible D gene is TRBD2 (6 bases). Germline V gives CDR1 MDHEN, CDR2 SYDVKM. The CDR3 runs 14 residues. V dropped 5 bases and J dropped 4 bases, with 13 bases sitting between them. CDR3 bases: TGTGCCAGCAGTGCACTAGCAGGAGCAGATACGCAGTATTTT. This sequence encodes CASSALAGADTQYF.

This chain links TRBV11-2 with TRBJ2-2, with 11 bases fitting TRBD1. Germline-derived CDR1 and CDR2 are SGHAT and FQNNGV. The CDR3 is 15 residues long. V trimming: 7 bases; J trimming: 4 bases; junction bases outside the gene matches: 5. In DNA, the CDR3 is TGTGCCAGCAACTCAGGACAGGGGGCCACCGGGGAGCTGTTTTTT. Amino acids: CASNSGQGATGELFF.

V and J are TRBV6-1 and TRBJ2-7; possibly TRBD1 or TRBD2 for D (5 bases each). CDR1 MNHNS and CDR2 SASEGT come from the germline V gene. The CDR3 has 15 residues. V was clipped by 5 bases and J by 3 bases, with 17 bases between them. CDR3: CASSFNRDPIYEQYF. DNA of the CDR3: TGTGCCAGCAGTTTTAACCGGGACCCAATCTACGAGCAGTACTTC.

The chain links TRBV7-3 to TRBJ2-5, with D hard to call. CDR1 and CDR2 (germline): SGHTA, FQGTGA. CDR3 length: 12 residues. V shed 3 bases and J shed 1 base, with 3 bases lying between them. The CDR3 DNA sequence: TGTGCCAGCAGCTTTCTCCAAGAGACCCAGTACTTC. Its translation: CASSFLQETQYF.

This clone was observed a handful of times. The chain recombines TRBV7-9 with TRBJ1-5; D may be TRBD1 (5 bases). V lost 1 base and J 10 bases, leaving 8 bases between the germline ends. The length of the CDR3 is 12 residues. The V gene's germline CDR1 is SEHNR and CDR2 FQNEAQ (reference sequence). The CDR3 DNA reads TGTGCCAGCAGCTTAGGGGGGGAACCCCAGCATTTT. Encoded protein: CASSLGGEPQHF. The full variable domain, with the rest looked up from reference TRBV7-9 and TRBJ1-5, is DTGVSQNPRHKITKRGQNVTFRCDPISEHNRLYWYRQTLGQGPEFLTYFQNEAQLEKSRLLSDRFSAERPKGSFSTLEIQRTEQGDSAMYLCASSLGGEPQHFGDGTRLSIL.

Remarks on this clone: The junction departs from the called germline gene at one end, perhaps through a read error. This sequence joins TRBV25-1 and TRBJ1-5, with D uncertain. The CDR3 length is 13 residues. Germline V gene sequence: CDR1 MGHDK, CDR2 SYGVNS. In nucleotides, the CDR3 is TGTGCCAGCAGTAAATATAGCAATCAGCCCCAGCATTTT. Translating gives CASSKYSNQPQHF. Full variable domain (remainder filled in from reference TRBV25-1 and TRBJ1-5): EADIYQTPRYLVIGTGKKITLECSQTMGHDKMYWYQQDPGMELHLIHYSYGVNSTEKGDLSSESTVSRIRTEHFPLTLESARPSHTSQYLCASSKYSNQPQHFGDGTRLSIL.

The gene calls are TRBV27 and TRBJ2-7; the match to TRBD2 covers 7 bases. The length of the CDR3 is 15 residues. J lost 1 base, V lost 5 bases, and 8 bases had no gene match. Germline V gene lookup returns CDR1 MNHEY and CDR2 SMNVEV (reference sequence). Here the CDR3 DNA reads TGTGCCAGCAGTAGCCTGGGTAGCGGGTCCTACGAGCAGTACTTC. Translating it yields CASSSLGSGSYEQYF.

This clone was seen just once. CDR3 region: CASSLWTGSNYGYTF. The CDR3 DNA reads as TGTGCCAGCAGCTTATGGACCGGATCTAACTATGGCTACACCTTC. This chain connects TRBV7-9 to TRBJ1-2; no reliable D call. Germline assignment: CDR1 SEHNR and CDR2 FQNEAQ (reference sequence). There are 15 residues in the CDR3. V shed 2 bases and J shed 0 bases, with 10 bases lying between them.

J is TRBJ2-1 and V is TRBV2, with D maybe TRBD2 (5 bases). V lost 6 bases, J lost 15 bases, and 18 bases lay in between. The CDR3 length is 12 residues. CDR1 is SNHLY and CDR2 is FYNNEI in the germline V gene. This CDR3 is CASSDDYSMLFF. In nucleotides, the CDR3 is TGTGCCAGCAGCGATGACTACTCCATGTTGTTCTTC. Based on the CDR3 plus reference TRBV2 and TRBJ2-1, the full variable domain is EPEVTQTPSHQVTQMGQEVILRCVPISNHLYFYWYRQILGQKVEFLVSFYNNEISEKSEIFDDQFSVERPDGSNFTLKIRSTKLEDSAMYFCASSDDYSMLFFGPGTRLTVL.

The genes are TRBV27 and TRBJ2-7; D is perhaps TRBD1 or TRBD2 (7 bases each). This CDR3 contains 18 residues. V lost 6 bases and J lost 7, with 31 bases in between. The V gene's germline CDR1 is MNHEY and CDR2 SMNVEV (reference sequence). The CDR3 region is CASSYRGPTNPGGREQYF. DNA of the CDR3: TGTGCCAGCAGCTACAGGGGCCCGACTAACCCCGGGGGGAGGGAGCAGTACTTC.

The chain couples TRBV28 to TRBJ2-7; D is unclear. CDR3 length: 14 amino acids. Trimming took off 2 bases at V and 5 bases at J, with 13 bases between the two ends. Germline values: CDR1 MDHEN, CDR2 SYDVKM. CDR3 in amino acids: CASSLESLSNEQYF. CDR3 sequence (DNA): TGTGCCAGCAGTTTAGAAAGTCTCAGTAACGAGCAGTACTTC.

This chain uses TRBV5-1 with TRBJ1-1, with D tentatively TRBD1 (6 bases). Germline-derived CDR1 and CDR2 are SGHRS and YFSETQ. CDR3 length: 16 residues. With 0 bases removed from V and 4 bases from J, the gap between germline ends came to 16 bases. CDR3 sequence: CASSLAKGGEVTEAFF. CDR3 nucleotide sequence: TGCGCCAGCAGCTTGGCCAAGGGGGGTGAGGTCACTGAAGCTTTCTTT. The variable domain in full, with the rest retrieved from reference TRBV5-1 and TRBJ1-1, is KAGVTQTPRYLIKTRGQQVTLSCSPISGHRSVSWYQQTPGQGLQFLFEYFSETQRNKGNFPGRFSGRQFSNSRSEMNVSTLELGDSALYLCASSLAKGGEVTEAFFGQGTRLTVV.